Listed below are T cell receptor beta chains from one sample, sequenced in a study of CD8+ T cells in alopecia areata. Produced via immunoSEQ multiplex PCR; TCRdb's table is partial and in-frame only. The sample includes 120,000 or so clones, approximately 53% seen only once; the top ten take 3.5% to 5%. This sample comprised CD4+ T cells sorted from blood, obtained at week 0. The receptors here all came from a human donor with alopecia areata. CDR3s include the opening cysteine and the closing phenylalanine or tryptophan.

v_gene	j_gene	CDR3aa
TRBV29-1	TRBJ2-7	CSVQAGDSEQYF
TRBV6-5	TRBJ2-7	CASSLGGQFYEQYF
TRBV7-9	TRBJ1-1	CASSFRQNTEAFF
TRBV4-2	TRBJ1-1	CASSQVLGGNTEAFF
TRBV11-1	TRBJ2-7	CASTDGSRGQGVYEQYF
TRBV9	TRBJ1-6	CASSNRELSPLHF
TRBV7-9	TRBJ1-2	CASSLQGAGGYTF
TRBV5-1	TRBJ1-4	CASSLGQGDHEKLFF
TRBV6-5	TRBJ2-3	CASSYAGYRADTQYF
TRBV7-2	TRBJ1-1	CASSLERQSDEAFF
TRBV5-4	TRBJ2-3	CASSLGGDTQYF
TRBV2	TRBJ1-2	CASSVTGAGYGYTF
TRBV19	TRBJ1-5	CASRPGGGNQPQHF
TRBV5-1	TRBJ1-2	CASSLEGVGGLGYTF
TRBV5-6	TRBJ2-1	CASSLGGGARYEQFF
TRBV2	TRBJ2-5	CASTMGVADQETQYF
TRBV6-6	TRBJ2-7	CASSRLAGAGEQYF